The clone carrying this TCR beta chain showed up many times. Clinical symptoms, serum thyroxine and TRAb, thyroid ultrasound and orbital computed tomography together formed the diagnostic basis. Amplification targeted TCR beta CDR3 regions from RNA transcripts. HTBI primers drove first-round RT-PCR of the TCR CDR3. MiXCR, applied by TCRdb to the multiplex PCR reads, yields one record per CDR3 protein. The sample lists fewer than 400,000 distinct CDR3 sequences; about 14% were seen once. The source of the sample is a study of T cells in Graves' hyperthyroidism and ophthalmopathy. This CDR3 has 14 amino acids. Trimming took 7 bases from V and 3 from J, leaving 15 bases between them. The germline V gene encodes CDR1 SNHLY and CDR2 FYNNEI.

This TCR was sampled from a man aged 45-65 years with Graves' ophthalmopathy. The V gene is TRBV2, the J gene TRBJ1-1; no clear D gene. The sample taken for sequencing was blood. CDR3 loop: CASNEGVLDTEAFF. CDR3 DNA sequence: TGTGCCAGCAATGAGGGAGTCCTTGACACTGAAGCTTTCTTT. Full variable domain (rest looked up from reference TRBV2 and TRBJ1-1): EPEVTQTPSHQVTQMGQEVILRCVPISNHLYFYWYRQILGQKVEFLVSFYNNEISEKSEIFDDQFSVERPDGSNFTLKIRSTKLEDSAMYFCASNEGVLDTEAFFGQGTRLTVV.